One and the same sample provided the 29 T cell receptor beta chains below, sequenced in a study of cytomegalovirus exposure and HLA in healthy donors (dated by TCRdb to about 2017). The method behind the library was the immunoSEQ multiplex PCR assay. For the multiplex PCR, a mixture combining 60 forward primers for TCR Vbeta segments and 13 reverse primers for TCR Jbeta segments was used. In TCRdb, the immuneACCESS table is reduced to in-frame sequences with V and J assigned. These tables do not hold every clone; where another copy was compared, an unresolved V gene accounts for under half, and the others remain unexplained. The sample table records roughly 190,000 clones; about 9.4% of these occur just once. The ten largest clones represent 1% to 1.5% of the sample. Sequenced: PBMCs. The receptors shown here come from a woman under 40 in good health and CMV-seropositive.

In this sample, this clone turned up a few times. The chain uses TRBV29-1 and TRBJ1-4; perhaps TRBD1 as D (6 bases). The CDR3 extends over 13 amino acids. V dropped 5 bases and J dropped 5 bases, with 12 bases sitting between them. Germline CDR1 SQVTM, CDR2 ANQGSEA. In DNA form, the CDR3 reads TGCAGCGTTACAGGGTGGGGGAATGAAAAACTGTTTTTT. Its protein is CSVTGWGNEKLFF.

The chain joins TRBV30 to TRBJ2-7; a weak D match, TRBD1 (6 bases). Deletions cut 3 bases from V and 5 bases from J, with 14 bases between. Per germline, CDR1 GTSNPN and CDR2 SVGIG (reference sequence). This CDR3 spans 13 amino acids. CDR3 sequence reads: CAWSRQARHEQYF. The CDR3, as DNA: TGTGCCTGGAGCCGACAGGCGAGGCACGAGCAGTACTTC.

This chain uses TRBV7-2 with TRBJ2-3, with 8 positions matching TRBD2. J was trimmed by 0 bases and V by 1 base; bases with no gene match: 3. CDR3 size: 16 residues. Germline V gene sequence: CDR1 SGHTA, CDR2 FQGNSA. CDR3 in DNA: TGTGCCAGCAGCTTAGTACTAGCGGTTAGCACAGATACGCAGTATTTT. Its protein is CASSLVLAVSTDTQYF.

This clone has only a few counts. This chain joins TRBV4-2 and TRBJ2-7; TRBD1 aligns across 8 bases. V gave up 3 bases and J gave up 0 bases; unmatched junction bases: 7. The germline V gene encodes CDR1 LGHNA and CDR2 YNFKEQ. The CDR3 is made up of 16 amino acids. The CDR3 bases are TGTGCCAGCAGCCATCAGGGGACAGGATACTCCTACGAGCAGTACTTC. Translated: CASSHQGTGYSYEQYF.

This clone was seen only a few times. This chain links TRBV25-1 with TRBJ1-5; D not certain. CDR1 is MGHDK, CDR2 SYGVNS, per germline. This CDR3 has 15 residues. V was pared by 5 bases and J by 0 bases, with 11 bases between. The CDR3 DNA is TGTGCCAGCAGTCGTGGCTCAGGTAGCAATCAGCCCCAGCATTTT. This gives the protein CASSRGSGSNQPQHF.

The V and J genes are TRBV5-1 and TRBJ2-7; 7 bases line up with TRBD1. Germline V lookup: CDR1 SGHRS, CDR2 YFSETQ. V was pared by 2 bases and J by 7 bases, with 9 bases of the junction left unmatched. The CDR3 has 14 residues. Written as DNA, the CDR3 is TGCGCCAGCAGCTTTCATACAGGGGCCGCAGAGCAGTACTTC. It translates to CASSFHTGAAEQYF.

This clone turned up a few times. The chain links TRBV6-9 to TRBJ2-7; 9 nucleotides align to TRBD1. Germline-derived CDR1 and CDR2 are MNHGY and SVAAGI. The trim removed 4 bases at V and 5 bases at J, leaving 6 bases unmatched. The CDR3 consists of 14 residues. The CDR3 DNA follows: TGTGCCAGCAGTTCGACAGGGGGTTGGCACGAGCAGTACTTC. It codes for CASSSTGGWHEQYF.

This clone was picked up a small number of times. The chain links TRBV18 to TRBJ2-7, with 9 bases that match TRBD1. The CDR3 sequence is 16 residues long. After removal of 3 bases from V and 1 base from J, the junction contained 7 bases not matched to a gene. Germline assignment: CDR1 KGHSH and CDR2 LQKENI. DNA for the CDR3: TGTGCCAGCTCACCCAACGACAGGGGGGGTTCCTACGAGCAGTACTTC. The encoded protein is CASSPNDRGGSYEQYF.

The DNA for the CDR3 is TGTGCCAGCAGCTTAGCGCTGGGGTCCTCAGGGACTGAAGCTTTCTTT. Its protein is CASSLALGSSGTEAFF. This chain uses TRBV7-2 with TRBJ1-1, with D possibly matching TRBD1 (5 bases). Germline V gene data show CDR1 as SGHTA and CDR2 as FQGNSA. The V gene lost 0 bases and the J gene lost 5 bases, with 16 bases spanning the gap. The CDR3 extends over 16 amino acids.

This clone was counted only a few times. This chain links TRBV14 with TRBJ1-2; D is perhaps TRBD1 (5 bases). Trimming left V 4 bases short and J 2 bases short, with 11 bases between. Germline loops: CDR1 SGHDN, CDR2 FVKESK. The CDR3 is 14 residues long. CDR3 nucleotides: TGTGCCAGCAGCCCGCGGGGACCGAACTATGGCTACACCTTC. Translated: CASSPRGPNYGYTF. The full variable domain, its missing parts supplied by reference TRBV14 and TRBJ1-2, is EAGVTQFPSHSVIEKGQTVTLRCDPISGHDNLYWYRRVMGKEIKFLLHFVKESKQDESGMPNNRFLAERTGGTYSTLKVQPAELEDSGVYFCASSPRGPNYGYTFGSGTRLTVV.

This clone was detected only a few times. CDR3 coding DNA: TGTGCCAGTAGGCCCAGCGGGGTCTCCTACAATGAGCAGTTCTTC. This gives the protein CASRPSGVSYNEQFF. This chain uses TRBV19 with TRBJ2-1; 7 nucleotides agree with TRBD2. The V gene's germline CDR1 is LNHDA and CDR2 SQIVND (reference sequence). Trimming took 6 bases from V and 0 from J; bases not matched to a gene: 5. This CDR3 has 15 residues.

This clone came up a few times. The chain has TRBV7-3 and TRBJ1-2; maybe TRBD1 (6 bases). Germline CDR1 reads SGHTA; CDR2 reads FQGTGA. The CDR3 totals 13 residues. The V gene lost 3 bases and the J gene lost 8 bases, with 13 bases spanning the gap. This CDR3 is CASSFNREGGYTF. The DNA of the CDR3 is TGTGCCAGCAGCTTCAACAGGGAAGGGGGCTACACCTTC.

The chain recombines TRBV7-9 with TRBJ2-7; 7 nucleotides line up with TRBD1. The CDR3 consists of 13 residues. CDR1 is SEHNR and CDR2 is FQNEAQ in the germline V gene (reference sequence). With V trimmed by 4 bases and J by 2 bases, 2 bases remained unmatched. CDR3 in DNA: TGTGCCAGCAGCTCGGGACAGACCTACGAGCAGTACTTC. It specifies CASSSGQTYEQYF.

CDR3 DNA: TGTGCCAGCAGCCACAGGGTGAACTATGGCTACACCTTC. Its protein product is CASSHRVNYGYTF. This chain uses TRBV13 with TRBJ1-2, with D perhaps TRBD1 (6 bases). The CDR3 has 13 amino acids. Germline CDR1 is PRHDT and CDR2 is FYEKMQ (reference sequence). V was clipped by 5 bases and J by 2 bases, with 9 bases between them.

The sample holds a few counts of this clone. The CDR3 DNA reads TGTGCCAGTCGAATGAAGGGACAGGGGGAATGGAATGAGCAGTTCTTC. As protein: CASRMKGQGEWNEQFF. The rearrangement links TRBV19 to TRBJ2-1; TRBD1 agrees at 11 bases. CDR1 and CDR2 (germline): LNHDA, SQIVND (reference sequence). CDR3 length: 16 amino acids. With V trimmed by 8 bases and J by 7 bases, 13 bases remained unmatched. The variable domain in full, completed from reference TRBV19 and TRBJ2-1, reads DGGITQSPKYLFRKEGQNVTLSCEQNLNHDAMYWYRQDPGQGLRLIYYSQIVNDFQKGDIAEGYSVSREKKESFPLTVTSAQKNPTAFYLCASRMKGQGEWNEQFFGPGTRLTVL.

In this sample, this clone turned up a few times. The chain couples TRBV4-2 to TRBJ1-4; perhaps TRBD1 as D (5 bases). Trimming cost V 4 bases and J 0 bases, with 9 bases left between them. CDR3 length: 15 amino acids. Germline lookup yields CDR1 LGHNA and CDR2 YNFKEQ. The CDR3 DNA follows: TGTGCCAGCAGCCCAGGACACACAACTAATGAAAAACTGTTTTTT. This sequence encodes CASSPGHTTNEKLFF.

This clone has a handful of counts. The chain combines TRBV2 with TRBJ1-1, with unresolved D. CDR1 and CDR2 from the germline V gene are SNHLY and FYNNEI. The CDR3 contains 14 residues. V lost 1 base, J lost 8 bases, and 14 bases lay in between. The CDR3 sequence is CASSEGGLGQEAFF. The DNA of the CDR3 is TGTGCCAGCAGTGAAGGAGGTTTAGGCCAGGAAGCTTTCTTT. The complete variable domain, with remaining parts taken from reference TRBV2 and TRBJ1-1, reads EPEVTQTPSHQVTQMGQEVILRCVPISNHLYFYWYRQILGQKVEFLVSFYNNEISEKSEIFDDQFSVERPDGSNFTLKIRSTKLEDSAMYFCASSEGGLGQEAFFGQGTRLTVV.

This clone has a handful of counts. The chain carries TRBV5-1 and TRBJ1-2; 9 nucleotides align to TRBD1. CDR3 length equals 19 residues. Per germline, CDR1 SGHRS and CDR2 YFSETQ. The ends lost 4 bases at V and 6 bases at J; junction bases unmatched: 22. CDR3 DNA: TGCGCCAGCAGCCCCCGACCACCGGGACAGGGAGCGAATCACAATGGCTACACCTTC. This encodes CASSPRPPGQGANHNGYTF. Combining the CDR3 with reference TRBV5-1 and TRBJ1-2 gives the whole variable domain KAGVTQTPRYLIKTRGQQVTLSCSPISGHRSVSWYQQTPGQGLQFLFEYFSETQRNKGNFPGRFSGRQFSNSRSEMNVSTLELGDSALYLCASSPRPPGQGANHNGYTFGSGTRLTVV.

The chain has TRBV5-1 and TRBJ2-3; a possible D gene is TRBD1 (5 bases). The CDR3 length is 14 residues. Germline V gene sequence: CDR1 SGHRS, CDR2 YFSETQ. V was shortened by 4 bases and J by 4 bases, with 13 bases between the two germline ends. The DNA of the CDR3 is TGCGCCAGCAGCGAGGCCCAAGGGGCAGATACGCAGTATTTT. This encodes CASSEAQGADTQYF.

This clone occurred a few times. The chain combines TRBV13 with TRBJ2-5, with 11 bases identical to TRBD2. Germline CDR1 and CDR2: PRHDT and FYEKMQ (reference sequence). J lost 3 bases, V lost 1 base, and 10 bases had no gene match. This CDR3 has 18 amino acids. CDR3 amino acids: CASSLEASGRRGKETQYF. In nucleotides, the CDR3 is TGTGCCAGCAGCTTAGAGGCTAGCGGGAGGCGAGGGAAAGAGACCCAGTACTTC.

This clone was found a few times. V and J are TRBV5-1 and TRBJ1-3; TRBD1 agrees at 7 bases. The CDR3 contains 14 residues. Germline CDR1 reads SGHRS; CDR2 reads YFSETQ. The trim removed 5 bases at V and 0 bases at J, leaving 2 bases unmatched. The CDR3 region is CASRRDSSGNTIYF. The CDR3 coding sequence is TGCGCCAGCAGACGGGACAGCTCTGGAAACACCATATATTTT.

The chain combines TRBV2 with TRBJ2-3, with D possibly TRBD2 on 5 matching bases. CDR3 length: 14 residues. Trimming took off 1 base at V and 2 bases at J, with 7 bases between the two ends. Germline values: CDR1 SNHLY, CDR2 FYNNEI. CDR3 residues: CASSEGLATDTQYF. The CDR3 DNA follows: TGTGCCAGCAGTGAAGGGCTAGCCACAGATACGCAGTATTTT.

The chain is built from TRBV18 and TRBJ2-2; D remains ambiguous. CDR3 size: 13 residues. Looked up from germline, CDR1 is KGHSH and CDR2 is LQKENI. V lost 3 bases and J lost 2, with 4 bases in between. The CDR3 protein is CASSPLNTGELFF. CDR3 bases: TGTGCCAGCTCACCTCTAAACACCGGGGAGCTGTTTTTT.

The chain links TRBV11-3 to TRBJ2-2, with 7 bases matching TRBD2. The trim removed 11 bases at V and 0 bases at J, leaving 15 bases unmatched. Germline CDR1 SGHNT, CDR2 YENEEA. The CDR3 consists of 17 residues. The CDR3 loop is CAHHPSGRRANTGELFF. CDR3 DNA: TGTGCCCACCACCCCTCCGGGAGGAGGGCGAACACCGGGGAGCTGTTTTTT.

V gene TRBV19 combines with J gene TRBJ2-6, with a weak D call TRBD2 (6 bases). The CDR3 sequence is 18 residues long. V was clipped by 3 bases and J by 0 bases, with 15 bases between them. The germline gives CDR1 LNHDA, CDR2 SQIVND (reference sequence). DNA of the CDR3: TGTGCCAGTAGTATTCGCCCGGGAGACAGCTCTGGGGCCAACGTCCTGACTTTC. Amino acids: CASSIRPGDSSGANVLTF.

This clone was found once. The chain employs TRBV5-1 and TRBJ2-3, with 16 nucleotides matching TRBD2. There are 20 residues in the CDR3. With 0 bases clipped from V and 1 base from J, the junction kept 8 bases outside the gene matches. From germline, CDR1 is SGHRS and CDR2 YFSETQ. The CDR3 region is CASSLGRGLAGGRGTDTQYF. CDR3 coding DNA: TGCGCCAGCAGCTTGGGACGGGGACTAGCGGGAGGGCGCGGCACAGATACGCAGTATTTT.

The sample holds a few counts of this clone. The rearrangement joins TRBV6-6 to TRBJ2-2; D ambiguous. V lost 7 bases and J 2 bases, leaving 14 bases between the germline ends. Per the germline V gene, CDR1 is MNHNY and CDR2 is SVGAGI (reference sequence). CDR3 length equals 15 residues. The CDR3 sequence: CASILGGSNTGELFF. CDR3 DNA: TGTGCCAGCATCCTCGGTGGTAGCAACACCGGGGAGCTGTTTTTT.

V usage is TRBV7-8 and J usage is TRBJ2-7; D might be TRBD2 (6 bases). Germline CDR1 and CDR2: SGHVS and FQNEAQ. Between the trimmed V and J ends, which lost 4 bases and 2 bases, there was a span of 12 bases. The CDR3 loop spans 14 amino acids. The CDR3 sequence is CASSSFGGTYEQYF. The CDR3 DNA follows: TGTGCCAGCAGCTCTTTCGGGGGTACCTACGAGCAGTACTTC.

V is TRBV15 and J is TRBJ1-1; D is possibly TRBD1 (5 bases). The CDR3 runs 16 residues. Germline lookup yields CDR1 LNHNV and CDR2 YYDKDF (reference sequence). V was pared by 1 base and J by 5 bases, with 17 bases between. CDR3 residues: CATSRARYGRQTEAFF. DNA of the CDR3: TGTGCCACCAGCAGAGCCCGGTATGGCAGACAGACTGAAGCTTTCTTT.